The 29 T cell receptor beta chains given below trace back to one sample, sequenced in a study of CD8+ T cells in alopecia areata. Extraction and reverse transcription of RNA yielded cDNA as the sequencing template. Measured with immunoSEQ multiplex PCR; TCRdb has only the in-frame clones, and not every one. The table shows roughly 210,000 clones, with less than 45% occurring only once. Treatment of the sample: oral pan-JAK inhibitor, 5-10 mg twice daily. The sample consisted of CD4+ T cells sorted from blood, taken at roughly week 36, from a patient treated with tofacitinib. The source of these receptors is a human donor with alopecia areata.

The rearrangement uses TRBV20-1 and TRBJ2-1, with unresolved D. Deletions cut 1 base from V and 8 bases from J, with 3 bases between. The CDR3 has 10 residues. Looked up from germline, CDR1 is DFQATT and CDR2 is SNEGSKA (reference sequence). CDR3 region: CSARGHEQFF. The CDR3 region has the DNA TGCAGTGCTAGAGGCCATGAGCAGTTCTTC.

In its sample, this clone was seen a few times. V usage is TRBV30 and J usage is TRBJ2-2; 9 bases line up with TRBD1. V dropped 2 bases and J dropped 5; count of bases not matched to a gene: 6. Germline V gene lookup returns CDR1 GTSNPN and CDR2 SVGIG (reference sequence). CDR3 size: 15 residues. CDR3 DNA sequence: TGTGCCTGGAGTAACCGGGACAGGGTTACCGGGGAGCTGTTTTTT. It is translated as CAWSNRDRVTGELFF.

This chain connects TRBV6-6 to TRBJ2-7, with D hard to call. Between the trimmed V and J ends, which lost 5 bases and 3 bases, there was a span of 14 bases. Germline CDR1 and CDR2: MNHNY and SVGAGI (reference sequence). CDR3 length: 14 residues. Here the CDR3 DNA reads TGTGCCAGCAGTCTCAACGCTGGAAGCTACGAGCAGTACTTC. Its translation: CASSLNAGSYEQYF.

This clone was seen only a few times. The genes are TRBV7-2 and TRBJ1-1; unclear D gene. There are 14 residues in the CDR3. The germline V gene encodes CDR1 SGHTA and CDR2 FQGNSA. With 5 bases removed from V and 1 base from J, the gap between germline ends came to 11 bases. The CDR3 coding sequence is TGTGCCAGCAGCCGATGGTCGTCGAACACTGAAGCTTTCTTT. Encoded protein: CASSRWSSNTEAFF.

This clone was recorded a few times. The rearrangement joins TRBV27 to TRBJ2-3, with D perhaps being TRBD1 or TRBD2 (5 bases each). CDR1 is MNHEY and CDR2 is SMNVEV in the germline V gene (reference sequence). CDR3 length: 15 residues. Trimming removed 5 bases from V and 2 bases from J, with 14 bases in between. The CDR3 reads CASSPGRTSTDTQYF. CDR3 sequence (DNA): TGTGCCAGCAGTCCGGGACGGACATCCACAGATACGCAGTATTTT.

This chain connects TRBV30 to TRBJ2-7, with D perhaps given as TRBD1 or TRBD2 (5 bases each). V lost 1 base and J 5 bases, leaving 15 bases between the germline ends. This CDR3 region has 14 residues. The germline V gene encodes CDR1 GTSNPN and CDR2 SVGIG (reference sequence). The CDR3 DNA follows: TGTGCCTGGAGTGGCTATACGGGGCTAGACGAGCAGTACTTC. Translating gives CAWSGYTGLDEQYF.

The chain has TRBV5-1 and TRBJ2-3; no reliable D call. This CDR3 is built from 14 residues. CDR1 SGHRS and CDR2 YFSETQ come from the germline V gene. The V and J ends lost 0 bases and 4 bases respectively, with 9 bases between them. CDR3 in amino acids: CASSLETSPDTQYF. DNA of the CDR3: TGCGCCAGCAGCTTGGAGACTTCACCAGATACGCAGTATTTT.

The rearrangement links TRBV30 to TRBJ2-2; perhaps TRBD2 as D (5 bases). Between the trimmed V and J ends, which lost 3 bases and 0 bases, there was a span of 11 bases. The germline CDR1 and CDR2 sequences are GTSNPN and SVGIG (reference sequence). The CDR3 consists of 15 residues. This CDR3 is CAWRLGSANTGELFF. In DNA, the CDR3 is TGTGCCTGGAGATTGGGTAGCGCGAACACCGGGGAGCTGTTTTTT.

The chain carries TRBV4-1 and TRBJ2-4; D unresolved. V dropped 1 base and J dropped 1 base, with 8 bases sitting between them. The CDR3 extends over 15 amino acids. Germline assignment: CDR1 MGHRA and CDR2 YSYEKL. This chain's CDR3 is CASSQVEAAKNIQYF. The CDR3 DNA reads TGCGCCAGCAGCCAAGTGGAAGCTGCCAAAAACATTCAGTACTTC.

In this sample, this clone turned up a few times. The V gene is TRBV14, the J gene TRBJ2-7; D is possibly TRBD1 (5 bases). The V end lost 0 bases, the J end lost 9 bases, and 12 bases lay between the germline ends. CDR3 size: 13 residues. Germline CDR1 and CDR2: SGHDN and FVKESK. The CDR3 DNA sequence: TGTGCCAGCAGCCAAGATTCAGGGTGGGGGCAGTACTTC. Amino acid sequence: CASSQDSGWGQYF.

The CDR3 coding sequence is TGTGCCTGGAGTGTAGGGAAGGATAATGAAAAACTGTTTTTT. Translation gives CAWSVGKDNEKLFF. The chain uses TRBV30 and TRBJ1-4; D uncertain. Germline CDR1 is GTSNPN and CDR2 is SVGIG (reference sequence). Trimming left V 0 bases short and J 4 bases short, with 9 bases between. The CDR3 spans 14 residues.

This clone occurred a few times. CDR3 residues: CSVGPRGLVNEQYF. The CDR3 DNA is TGCAGCGTTGGTCCCCGGGGGCTTGTGAACGAGCAGTACTTC. The chain has TRBV29-1 and TRBJ2-7; D assignment may be TRBD1 or TRBD2 (6 bases each). Per germline, CDR1 SQVTM and CDR2 ANQGSEA. CDR3 length: 14 amino acids. The V end lost 4 bases, the J end lost 5 bases, and 18 bases lay between the germline ends.

CDR3 protein: CASSQGGEKLFF. The CDR3 DNA follows: TGTGCCAGCAGCCAGGGTGGTGAAAAACTGTTTTTT. The chain has TRBV2 and TRBJ1-4; weak D call: TRBD1 (5 bases). The CDR3 is made up of 12 amino acids. V lost 6 bases, J lost 7 bases, and 9 bases lay in between. Germline V gives CDR1 SNHLY, CDR2 FYNNEI.

V usage is TRBV25-1 and J usage is TRBJ1-2; TRBD1 matches at 8 bases. Trimming removed 6 bases from V and 7 bases from J; junction bases left unmatched: 13. The CDR3 is 15 amino acids. Germline CDR1 is MGHDK and CDR2 is SYGVNS. In nucleotides, the CDR3 is TGTGCCAGCAGAAACTTGGACAGGGTCTCTAGTGGCTACACCTTC. It translates to CASRNLDRVSSGYTF.

The chain links TRBV19 to TRBJ1-1; D gene uncertain. Looked up from germline, CDR1 is LNHDA and CDR2 is SQIVND (reference sequence). Trimming took off 8 bases at V and 1 base at J, with 11 bases between the two ends. The CDR3 extends over 13 amino acids. The CDR3 nucleotides read TGTGCCAGTGCCCCCGGGCCGAACACTGAAGCTTTCTTT. This codes for CASAPGPNTEAFF.

The chain links TRBV5-1 to TRBJ2-2, with 9 nucleotides matching TRBD2. This CDR3 has 19 amino acids. The V gene end was trimmed by 0 bases and the J gene end by 1 base; junction bases not matched to a gene: 10. CDR1 is SGHRS and CDR2 is YFSETQ in the germline V gene. The CDR3 coding sequence is TGCGCCAGCAGCTTGGGGATCGTCCCACTAGCGGGGAACACCGGGGAGCTGTTTTTT. This sequence encodes CASSLGIVPLAGNTGELFF.

This clone appeared a single time. This rearrangement joins TRBV28 to TRBJ1-5; D perhaps matches TRBD1 (6 bases). This CDR3 is 13 amino acids long. The germline V gene encodes CDR1 MDHEN and CDR2 SYDVKM. Trimming removed 6 bases at V and 3 bases at J, with 9 bases between. CDR3 loop: CASRGTPNQPQHF. CDR3 DNA: TGTGCCAGCAGGGGGACACCCAATCAGCCCCAGCATTTT.

The chain uses TRBV30 and TRBJ1-2; 11 positions agree with TRBD1. Germline V gene data show CDR1 as GTSNPN and CDR2 as SVGIG (reference sequence). The trim removed 2 bases at V and 7 bases at J, leaving 6 bases unmatched. The CDR3 is made up of 14 amino acids. Written as DNA, the CDR3 is TGTGCCTGGAGTTTCGGACAGGGGGCGTTTGGCTACACCTTC. Translation: CAWSFGQGAFGYTF.

The rearrangement uses TRBV6-1 and TRBJ1-2, with D maybe TRBD1 (5 bases). Germline assignment: CDR1 MNHNS and CDR2 SASEGT. The CDR3 loop spans 14 amino acids. V gave up 4 bases and J gave up 4 bases, with 13 bases separating them. CDR3 DNA: TGTGCCAGCAGTGCCAGACAGTTATCCTATGGCTACACCTTC. Protein sequence: CASSARQLSYGYTF.

The V and J genes are TRBV7-2 and TRBJ1-5; the D is unclear. V was pared by 5 bases and J by 1 base, with 9 bases between. The CDR3 loop spans 14 amino acids. Looked up from germline, CDR1 is SGHTA and CDR2 is FQGNSA. The DNA of the CDR3 is TGTGCCAGCAGCGAAACAAGGAGCAATCAGCCCCAGCATTTT. As protein: CASSETRSNQPQHF.

The gene calls are TRBV30 and TRBJ2-7, with 8 bases that match TRBD2. J gave up 0 bases and V 8 bases, and 6 bases lay outside the gene matches. There are 13 residues in the CDR3. Germline V CDR1 and CDR2: GTSNPN, SVGIG (reference sequence). DNA for the CDR3: TGTGCCGCCTCTAGCGGGCTCTCCTACGAGCAGTACTTC. Its protein product is CAASSGLSYEQYF.

This clone turned up a few times. The chain uses TRBV29-1 and TRBJ2-3; 10 bases match TRBD2. CDR1 SQVTM and CDR2 ANQGSEA come from the germline V gene. CDR3 length: 13 residues. V lost 8 bases and J lost 3; bases outside the gene matches: 5. The CDR3 loop is CSKAGGLTDTQYF. CDR3 nucleotide sequence: TGCAGCAAAGCGGGAGGGCTAACAGATACGCAGTATTTT.

The chain uses TRBV14 and TRBJ2-6; D remains unclear. The length of the CDR3 is 17 residues. Germline lookup yields CDR1 SGHDN and CDR2 FVKESK. With 0 bases removed from V and 0 bases from J, the gap between germline ends came to 9 bases. The CDR3 DNA reads as TGTGCCAGCAGCCAAGATCGGCGGAGCTCTGGGGCCAACGTCCTGACTTTC. Amino acids: CASSQDRRSSGANVLTF.

This clone has a handful of counts. This chain uses TRBV4-1 with TRBJ2-2; D is uncertain. CDR1 is MGHRA and CDR2 is YSYEKL in the germline V gene. V was pared by 4 bases and J by 4 bases, with 16 bases between. The CDR3 sequence is 16 residues long. The CDR3 nucleotides read TGCGCCAGCAGCCCCCTCGGGCAAACCTCCACCGGGGAGCTGTTTTTT. Translation: CASSPLGQTSTGELFF.

V is TRBV7-2 and J is TRBJ2-7; 10 bases map to TRBD2. Germline loops: CDR1 SGHTA, CDR2 FQGNSA. The ends lost 5 bases at V and 6 bases at J; junction bases unmatched: 7. The CDR3 extends over 14 amino acids. The CDR3 protein is CASSAGTSASEQYF. In DNA form, the CDR3 reads TGTGCCAGCAGCGCCGGGACTAGCGCCAGCGAGCAGTACTTC.

Details on this clone: Since a much larger clone is just one base distant, this may be a read error. This sample includes further DNA sequences coding for the same CDR3. The rearrangement links TRBV7-9 to TRBJ2-2; D not resolved. The germline V and J ends were trimmed by 2 bases and 5 bases, with 3 bases remaining between them. Germline CDR1 SEHNR, CDR2 FQNEAQ (reference sequence). This CDR3 is built from 12 residues. CDR3 sequence reads: CASSLSTGELFF. CDR3 coding DNA: TGTGCCAGCAGCTTATCGACCGGGGAGCTGTTTTTT.

In its sample, this clone was seen a few times. The J gene is TRBJ2-5, the V gene TRBV28, with D possibly being TRBD2 (6 bases). The germline V and J ends were trimmed by 2 bases and 7 bases, with 11 bases remaining between them. The CDR3 has 13 amino acids. Germline CDR1 MDHEN, CDR2 SYDVKM. CDR3 coding DNA: TGTGCCAGCAGTTTAGGCGGGGATGGGACCCAGTACTTC. This codes for CASSLGGDGTQYF.

The gene calls are TRBV25-1 and TRBJ2-6; 12 bases fit TRBD1. CDR3 length equals 18 residues. Germline V lookup: CDR1 MGHDK, CDR2 SYGVNS. J gave up 3 bases and V 2 bases, and 5 bases lay outside the gene matches. The CDR3 DNA reads as TGTGCCAGCAGTGAAGCCGGGACAGGGGGCTTTGGGGCCAACGTCCTGACTTTC. The encoded protein is CASSEAGTGGFGANVLTF.

The rearrangement uses TRBV30 and TRBJ2-1; 10 bases fit TRBD2. This CDR3 contains 15 residues. The trim removed 4 bases at V and 4 bases at J, leaving 7 bases unmatched. Looked up from germline, CDR1 is GTSNPN and CDR2 is SVGIG (reference sequence). In DNA, the CDR3 is TGTGCCTGGACGGGTACTAGCGGGATTTACAATGAGCAGTTCTTC. As protein: CAWTGTSGIYNEQFF.